Listed here is a single TCR beta chain. Its antigen is not identified. TCRdb's table, derived via immunoSEQ multiplex PCR, lists solely in-frame clones and lacks some. The sample lists some 120,000 clones; roughly 90% were seen once. The sample comes from a study of T cell responses to AZD1222 COVID-19 vaccine. Overall study: Second-dose schedules of about 4 or about 12 weeks were combined.

The CDR3 is made up of 16 amino acids. From germline, CDR1 is SGHTA and CDR2 FQGTGA. Trimming shortened V by 5 bases and J by 0 bases, and 15 bases separated the two germline ends. Study findings and constraints: Spike-specific TCR depth and breadth grew after two AZD1222 doses. There were mostly white British donors and more females than males, and clonal diversity was possibly underestimated.

The starting material was peripheral blood, obtained on day 0 of AZD1222 vaccination. This TCR came from an adult in good health. V usage is TRBV7-3 and J usage is TRBJ2-3; the D gene is possibly TRBD2 (6 bases). The CDR3 DNA follows: TGTGCCAGCAGCCTCAGGACTACGACGAGCACAGATACGCAGTATTTT. This sequence encodes CASSLRTTTSTDTQYF.